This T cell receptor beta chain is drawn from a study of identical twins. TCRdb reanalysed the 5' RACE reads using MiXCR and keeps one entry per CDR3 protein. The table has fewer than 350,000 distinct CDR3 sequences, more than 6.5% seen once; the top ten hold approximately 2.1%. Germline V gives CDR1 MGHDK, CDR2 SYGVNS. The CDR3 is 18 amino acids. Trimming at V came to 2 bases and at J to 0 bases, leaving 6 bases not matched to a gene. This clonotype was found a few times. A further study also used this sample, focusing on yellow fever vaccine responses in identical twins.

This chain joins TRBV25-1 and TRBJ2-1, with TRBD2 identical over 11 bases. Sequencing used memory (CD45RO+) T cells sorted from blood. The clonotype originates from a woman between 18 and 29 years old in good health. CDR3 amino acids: CASSEELAGVSSYNEQFF. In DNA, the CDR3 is TGTGCCAGCAGTGAAGAACTAGCGGGGGTAAGCTCCTACAATGAGCAGTTCTTC. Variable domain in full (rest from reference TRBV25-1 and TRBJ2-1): EADIYQTPRYLVIGTGKKITLECSQTMGHDKMYWYQQDPGMELHLIHYSYGVNSTEKGDLSSESTVSRIRTEHFPLTLESARPSHTSQYLCASSEELAGVSSYNEQFFGPGTRLTVL.